The 5 T cell receptor beta chains given below trace back to one sample, sequenced in a study of radiation and T cells in renal cell carcinoma. Here immunoSEQ multiplex PCR was the method, and the copy in TCRdb shows in-frame clones only, minus some. Here the sample spans 130,000 to 150,000 clones, about nine tenths being singletons. Time point: baseline pretreatment blood. Specified treatment: 15 Gy SBRT to primary tumor, nephrectomy 4 weeks later. Source: blood, taken from a patient whose treatment included radiotherapy and nephrectomy. The source of these receptors is a woman in her seventies with renal cell carcinoma.

V usage is TRBV2 and J usage is TRBJ1-5, with D hard to call. Germline V gene lookup returns CDR1 SNHLY and CDR2 FYNNEI. This CDR3 is built from 13 residues. V was clipped by 6 bases and J by 1 base, with 7 bases between them. CDR3: CASSVESNQPQHF. The CDR3 DNA sequence: TGTGCCAGCAGCGTCGAGAGCAATCAGCCCCAGCATTTT.

This clone was detected only once. The V and J genes are TRBV7-2 and TRBJ2-7, with D unresolved. V lost 5 bases to trimming and J lost 4 bases, with 9 bases between them. CDR3 length: 12 amino acids. CDR1 is SGHTA and CDR2 is FQGNSA in the germline V gene. The CDR3 loop reads CASSPDGYEQYF. CDR3 bases: TGTGCCAGCAGCCCAGACGGATACGAGCAGTACTTC.

Here the CDR3 reads CASRHEQVSYEQYF. The CDR3 region has the DNA TGTGCCAGCAGACATGAACAGGTCTCCTACGAGCAGTACTTC. The rearrangement uses TRBV28 and TRBJ2-7; D perhaps matches TRBD1 (5 bases). This CDR3 is 14 amino acids long. V lost 6 bases to trimming and J lost 0 bases, with 12 bases between them. Germline loops: CDR1 MDHEN, CDR2 SYDVKM.

The chain has TRBV7-3 and TRBJ1-4; possibly TRBD1 for D (6 bases). Germline lookup yields CDR1 SGHTA and CDR2 FQGTGA. Trimming took off 0 bases at V and 8 bases at J, with 13 bases between the two ends. The CDR3 is 15 residues long. The CDR3 DNA is TGTGCCAGCAGCTTAACGGGGGCTAATTTCGAAAAACTGTTTTTT. Protein product: CASSLTGANFEKLFF.

CDR3 DNA: TGTGCCATCGCGGGACAGGGTAACCCTGAAGCTTTCTTT. Protein sequence: CAIAGQGNPEAFF. The chain carries TRBV10-3 and TRBJ1-1; TRBD1 aligns across 9 bases. The CDR3 has 13 amino acids. With 8 bases clipped from V and 6 bases from J, the junction kept 7 bases outside the gene matches. CDR1 and CDR2 (germline): ENHRY, SYGVKD.